Presented here are 30 T cell receptor beta chains from one specimen sequenced in a study of CD8+ T cells in alopecia areata. RNA was isolated and reverse transcribed to cDNA, the sequencing template. Only in-frame clones appear in the TCRdb table, and some are missing; sequencing was by immunoSEQ multiplex PCR. The table includes some 150,000 clones, roughly 66% detected once. The source material was CD8+ T cells sorted from blood, sampled at week 0. These receptor sequences come from a human donor with alopecia areata.

This chain uses TRBV10-1 with TRBJ2-1, with D perhaps TRBD1 or TRBD2 (5 bases each). Per the germline V gene, CDR1 is WNHNN and CDR2 is SYGVQD (reference sequence). The length of the CDR3 is 12 residues. The V end lost 1 base, the J end lost 7 bases, and 5 bases lay between the germline ends. The CDR3 bases are TGCGCCAGCAGTGAGTGGGGGAATGAGCAGTTCTTC. Amino acid sequence: CASSEWGNEQFF.

The rearrangement links TRBV4-1 to TRBJ2-1, with TRBD1 identical over 7 bases. V trimming: 3 bases; J trimming: 10 bases; junction bases outside the gene matches: 12. The CDR3 contains 15 residues. CDR1 MGHRA and CDR2 YSYEKL come from the germline V gene. The CDR3 protein is CASSHSGTVYTEQFF. The CDR3 nucleotides read TGCGCCAGCAGCCATTCAGGGACAGTCTATACCGAGCAGTTCTTC.

This clone was seen only a few times. The V and J genes are TRBV9 and TRBJ2-5; 7 nucleotides line up with TRBD2. J lost 1 base, V lost 3 bases, and 3 bases had no gene match. The CDR3 covers 14 residues. The germline gives CDR1 SGDLS, CDR2 YYNGEE. The chain's CDR3 is CASSAGTTQETQYF. As DNA, the CDR3 is TGTGCCAGCAGCGCCGGGACTACCCAAGAGACCCAGTACTTC. The full variable domain, in which reference TRBV9 and TRBJ2-5 provide the parts outside the CDR3, is DSGVTQTPKHLITATGQRVTLRCSPRSGDLSVYWYQQSLDQGLQFLIQYYNGEERAKGNILERFSAQQFPDLHSELNLSSLELGDSALYFCASSAGTTQETQYFGPGTRLLVL.

The rearrangement uses TRBV27 and TRBJ1-4; 11 nucleotides match TRBD1. Germline V lookup: CDR1 MNHEY, CDR2 SMNVEV (reference sequence). Trimming removed 4 bases from V and 4 bases from J; junction bases left unmatched: 8. The CDR3 sequence is 17 residues long. CDR3 amino acids: CASSSPGQGDLNEKLFF. In DNA form, the CDR3 reads TGTGCCAGCAGTTCGCCGGGACAGGGGGATCTTAATGAAAAACTGTTTTTT.

The V and J genes are TRBV4-2 and TRBJ2-3, with 8 positions matching TRBD2. Germline assignment: CDR1 LGHNA and CDR2 YNFKEQ. There are 17 residues in the CDR3. V gave up 1 base and J gave up 5 bases; unmatched junction bases: 11. The CDR3, as DNA: TGTGCCAGCAGCCAAGTTGTCCAGCGGGGGCGCCTAGATACGCAGTATTTT. It codes for CASSQVVQRGRLDTQYF.

The genes are TRBV4-1 and TRBJ2-3; 9 nucleotides match TRBD2. This CDR3 is 16 amino acids long. Trimming removed 0 bases from V and 5 bases from J; junction bases left unmatched: 6. Per germline, CDR1 MGHRA and CDR2 YSYEKL. Here the CDR3 DNA reads TGCGCCAGCAGCCAAGATTGGGCTAGCGGGGAAGATACGCAGTATTTT. Translation gives CASSQDWASGEDTQYF.

V gene TRBV7-2 combines with J gene TRBJ1-2; D gene ambiguous. V shed 5 bases and J shed 2 bases, with 9 bases lying between them. The CDR3 has 13 amino acids. CDR1 SGHTA and CDR2 FQGNSA come from the germline V gene. The CDR3 sequence is CASSQEGNYGYTF. The DNA for the CDR3 is TGTGCCAGCAGCCAGGAGGGAAACTATGGCTACACCTTC.

The chain combines TRBV15 with TRBJ2-7; D ambiguous. This CDR3 comprises 14 residues. Trimming took off 1 base at V and 7 bases at J, with 14 bases between the two ends. Germline CDR1 LNHNV, CDR2 YYDKDF (reference sequence). CDR3 amino acids: CATSRAGGLGEQYF. Written as DNA, the CDR3 is TGTGCCACCAGCAGAGCGGGCGGCCTAGGGGAGCAGTACTTC.

The rearrangement uses TRBV6-1 and TRBJ2-3; either TRBD1 or TRBD2 may fit D (7 bases each). The ends were cut back, 0 bases at V and 0 bases at J, with 13 bases in the middle. The germline V gene has CDR1 MNHNS and CDR2 SASEGT. The CDR3 extends over 17 amino acids. The CDR3 loop is CASSEAGGGWSTDTQYF. As DNA, the CDR3 is TGTGCCAGCAGTGAAGCGGGAGGGGGCTGGAGCACAGATACGCAGTATTTT.

This chain links TRBV6-1 with TRBJ1-5; weak D call: TRBD1 (6 bases). Trimming left V 5 bases short and J 3 bases short, with 8 bases between. CDR3 length equals 13 residues. In germline, CDR1 is MNHNS, CDR2 SASEGT. The CDR3 spells CASSQGPNQPQHF. The CDR3 DNA reads TGTGCCAGCAGTCAGGGGCCCAATCAGCCCCAGCATTTT.

The chain carries TRBV13 and TRBJ2-2, with 8 nucleotides matching TRBD1. From germline, CDR1 is PRHDT and CDR2 FYEKMQ (reference sequence). V lost 3 bases, J lost 4 bases, and 4 bases stayed unmatched. This CDR3 contains 15 residues. In nucleotides, the CDR3 is TGTGCCAGCAGCTTGGACAGGGCCGGCACCGGGGAGCTGTTTTTT. It translates to CASSLDRAGTGELFF.

This clone was observed a handful of times. The gene calls are TRBV4-1 and TRBJ1-1; TRBD1 matches at 8 bases. The germline V gene encodes CDR1 MGHRA and CDR2 YSYEKL. V was clipped by 4 bases and J by 0 bases; unmatched bases: 10. The CDR3 extends over 17 amino acids. The CDR3 coding sequence is TGCGCCAGCAGCCGTAGGGACAGGCTTTTCATGAACACTGAAGCTTTCTTT. The encoded protein is CASSRRDRLFMNTEAFF.

As to this clone: This sample also contains other DNA sequences that code for the same CDR3. The chain couples TRBV5-1 to TRBJ2-2; D ambiguous. The CDR3 is 13 residues long. Germline assignment: CDR1 SGHRS and CDR2 YFSETQ. Trimming stripped 4 bases from V and 1 base from J, with 5 bases between. CDR3 in amino acids: CASSPVNTGELFF. CDR3 coding DNA: TGCGCCAGCAGCCCAGTGAACACCGGGGAGCTGTTTTTT.

This clone was seen a few times. The chain recombines TRBV27 with TRBJ2-6, with D possibly matching TRBD2 (7 bases). Germline assignment: CDR1 MNHEY and CDR2 SMNVEV (reference sequence). The CDR3 totals 17 residues. V gave up 7 bases and J gave up 0 bases, with 16 bases separating them. CDR3: CASTLRGASSGANVLTF. Written as DNA, the CDR3 is TGTGCCAGCACACTTCGGGGGGCAAGCTCTGGGGCCAACGTCCTGACTTTC.

This chain connects TRBV4-1 to TRBJ2-3; D possibly corresponds to TRBD2 (6 bases). V shed 4 bases and J shed 5 bases, with 13 bases lying between them. The CDR3 spans 14 residues. In germline, CDR1 is MGHRA, CDR2 YSYEKL. The CDR3 loop reads CASSPQRAGDTQYF. CDR3 nucleotides: TGCGCCAGCAGCCCCCAGCGGGCCGGAGATACGCAGTATTTT.

V gene TRBV27 combines with J gene TRBJ2-3; D ambiguous. Germline V gene lookup returns CDR1 MNHEY and CDR2 SMNVEV (reference sequence). This CDR3 is 15 amino acids long. V was trimmed by 3 bases and J by 0 bases, leaving 10 bases between them. This chain's CDR3 is CASSFRVSSTDTQYF. CDR3 nucleotide sequence: TGTGCCAGCAGTTTCCGGGTCTCTAGCACAGATACGCAGTATTTT.

This chain links TRBV2 with TRBJ2-1; unclear D gene. Germline values: CDR1 SNHLY, CDR2 FYNNEI. The CDR3 has 10 amino acids. Between the trimmed V and J ends, which lost 7 bases and 7 bases, there was a span of 5 bases. The DNA for the CDR3 is TGTGCCAGCATGGGAAATGAGCAGTTCTTC. Translating it yields CASMGNEQFF.

This chain connects TRBV4-1 to TRBJ1-2; maybe TRBD1 (6 bases). The germline V gene has CDR1 MGHRA and CDR2 YSYEKL. There are 14 residues in the CDR3. Trimming removed 2 bases at V and 2 bases at J, with 9 bases between. In DNA, the CDR3 is TGCGCCAGCAGCCAAATGACAGGAAACTATGGCTACACCTTC. Translation: CASSQMTGNYGYTF.

For this clone: Other DNA sequences within the sample encode an identical CDR3. The genes are TRBV30 and TRBJ1-5; tentative D call: TRBD1 (6 bases). V was clipped by 3 bases and J by 2 bases, with 11 bases between them. The CDR3 runs 14 residues. Germline loops: CDR1 GTSNPN, CDR2 SVGIG (reference sequence). CDR3 bases: TGTGCCTGGAGCACAGGGAGGGGCAATCAGCCCCAGCATTTT. It yields the protein CAWSTGRGNQPQHF.

The chain has TRBV25-1 and TRBJ1-2; the D is unclear. The germline V and J ends were trimmed by 4 bases and 5 bases, with 2 bases remaining between them. The V gene's germline CDR1 is MGHDK and CDR2 SYGVNS. CDR3 length: 10 residues. The CDR3 sequence is CASSGYGYTF. For the CDR3, the DNA is TGTGCCAGCAGTGGATATGGCTACACCTTC.

This clone appeared a single time. Within the sample, other DNA sequences also encode this same CDR3. The gene calls are TRBV4-1 and TRBJ1-1; D might be TRBD1 (5 bases). The CDR3 has 12 amino acids. The germline V gene has CDR1 MGHRA and CDR2 YSYEKL. V lost 1 base, J lost 7 bases, and 7 bases lay in between. CDR3 DNA sequence: TGCGCCAGCAGCCAAGGGGGCTTTGAAGCTTTCTTT. Residues: CASSQGGFEAFF.

The chain is built from TRBV4-2 and TRBJ1-3, with no clear D. The CDR3 has 14 amino acids. V was cut by 1 base and J by 0 bases, with 4 bases left in between. Germline values: CDR1 LGHNA, CDR2 YNFKEQ. The CDR3 DNA reads as TGTGCCAGCAGCCAAGGCCCCTCTGGAAACACCATATATTTT. Protein: CASSQGPSGNTIYF.

V usage is TRBV29-1 and J usage is TRBJ2-1; 11 nucleotides match TRBD2. The J segment lost 8 bases and the V segment lost 7 bases, leaving 10 bases of the junction unmatched. From germline, CDR1 is SQVTM and CDR2 ANQGSEA. The CDR3 runs 14 residues. The CDR3 reads CSDRLAGNPHEQFF. CDR3 sequence (DNA): TGCAGCGATCGACTAGCGGGGAACCCCCATGAGCAGTTCTTC.

The rearrangement joins TRBV2 to TRBJ2-3, with 10 bases lining up with TRBD2. This CDR3 region has 18 residues. J was trimmed by 3 bases and V by 4 bases; bases with no gene match: 13. CDR1 SNHLY and CDR2 FYNNEI come from the germline V gene. CDR3 DNA sequence: TGTGCCAGCAGTGGGATCTTTTCGGCTAGCGGGGGAACAGATACGCAGTATTTT. It encodes CASSGIFSASGGTDTQYF.

This clone was counted between two and nine times. This sequence joins TRBV25-1 and TRBJ1-1; tentatively, D is TRBD1 (5 bases). The CDR3 covers 12 residues. V dropped 6 bases and J dropped 7 bases, with 12 bases sitting between them. Germline values: CDR1 MGHDK, CDR2 SYGVNS. The CDR3 is CASRIGGYEAFF. The DNA for the CDR3 is TGTGCCAGCAGGATTGGGGGATATGAAGCTTTCTTT.

The J gene is TRBJ2-7, the V gene TRBV4-2; TRBD1 agrees at 8 bases. The CDR3 runs to 15 residues. V was clipped by 1 base and J by 0 bases; unmatched bases: 2. Germline lookup yields CDR1 LGHNA and CDR2 YNFKEQ. CDR3 DNA: TGTGCCAGCAGCCAAGGGACAGGGAGCTCCTACGAGCAGTACTTC. Translating it yields CASSQGTGSSYEQYF.

This clone came up a few times. The chain carries TRBV18 and TRBJ2-7, with D tentatively TRBD2 (5 bases). V was pared by 0 bases and J by 4 bases, with 10 bases between. Germline V CDR1 and CDR2: KGHSH, LQKENI. This CDR3 is 14 amino acids long. CDR3 sequence: CASSPPERTYEQYF. In DNA form, the CDR3 reads TGTGCCAGCTCACCACCTGAAAGGACTTACGAGCAGTACTTC.

The chain couples TRBV15 to TRBJ1-2; D is undetermined. The germline CDR1 and CDR2 sequences are LNHNV and YYDKDF (reference sequence). The CDR3 extends over 13 amino acids. V lost 3 bases, J lost 5 bases, and 10 bases lay in between. The CDR3 spells CATSSTALYGYTF. The CDR3 DNA reads as TGTGCCACCAGCAGCACAGCTCTATATGGCTACACCTTC.

A single count supports this clone. This chain links TRBV7-9 with TRBJ1-2, with 8 positions matching TRBD1. Germline lookup yields CDR1 SEHNR and CDR2 FQNEAQ (reference sequence). The CDR3 sequence is 15 residues long. V trimming: 5 bases; J trimming: 0 bases; junction bases outside the gene matches: 5. The CDR3 DNA reads TGTGCCAGCAGCCCCAGGACAGGGACTAACTATGGCTACACCTTC. It codes for CASSPRTGTNYGYTF. Based on the CDR3 plus reference TRBV7-9 and TRBJ1-2, the full variable domain is DTGVSQNPRHKITKRGQNVTFRCDPISEHNRLYWYRQTLGQGPEFLTYFQNEAQLEKSRLLSDRFSAERPKGSFSTLEIQRTEQGDSAMYLCASSPRTGTNYGYTFGSGTRLTVV.

The chain combines TRBV7-9 with TRBJ1-6, with D perhaps matching TRBD1 (5 bases). The V end was cut by 0 bases, the J end by 7 bases, with 16 bases between. CDR1 and CDR2 from the germline V gene are SEHNR and FQNEAQ (reference sequence). CDR3 length: 17 residues. This CDR3 is CASSLANRGVGNSPLHF. The CDR3 DNA reads TGTGCCAGCAGCTTAGCGAACCGAGGGGTGGGGAATTCACCCCTCCACTTT.